A selection of T cell receptor beta chains follows, all from one sample in a study of cytomegalovirus exposure and HLA in healthy donors. The assay was immunoSEQ multiplex PCR, and TCRdb's table has in-frame clones only and misses some. Of 110,000 to 150,000 clones in the sample, around a tenth were seen once. Sequenced sample: PBMCs. Receptor source: a man in his fifties in good health and CMV-seronegative. Both conserved end residues are part of each CDR3. The order of the fields is clone size, V gene, D gene, J gene, CDR3 protein, CDR3 DNA. The D gene is left open where the match is weak. Size is stated for part of the rows, as once, few or many counts, or as a class when the clone is expanded.

.	TRBV6-6	TRBD1	TRBJ1-5	CASRDTGGNQPQHF	TGTGCCAGCAGGGATACAGGGGGCAATCAGCCCCAGCATTTT
once	TRBV5-4	TRBD2	TRBJ2-1	CASSSPSGGTYNEQFF	TGTGCCAGCAGCTCACCTAGCGGGGGGACCTACAATGAGCAGTTCTTC
.	TRBV7-9	TRBD1	TRBJ2-7	CASSLGTGYYEQYF	TGTGCCAGCAGCTTAGGGACAGGGTACTACGAGCAGTACTTC
.	TRBV9	.	TRBJ2-5	CASSVGASQETQYF	TGTGCCAGCAGCGTAGGCGCGAGCCAAGAGACCCAGTACTTC
.	TRBV18	.	TRBJ2-7	CASSPRPYEQYF	TGTGCCAGCTCACCTCGTCCCTACGAGCAGTACTTC
few	TRBV6-1	TRBD1	TRBJ2-3	CASSPGTGSDAQYF	TGTGCCAGCAGCCCCGGGACAGGGTCAGATGCGCAGTATTTT
few	TRBV28	.	TRBJ1-1	CASSLFRDGRAFF	TGTGCCAGCAGTTTATTCAGGGATGGTCGGGCTTTCTTT
.	TRBV27	TRBD1	TRBJ2-7	CASIAVGTGQYEQYF	TGTGCCAGCATCGCAGTGGGGACAGGCCAATACGAGCAGTACTTC
few	TRBV7-7	TRBD1	TRBJ2-7	CASSPGTGEAATEQYF	TGTGCCAGCAGCCCCGGGACAGGAGAGGCGGCAACCGAGCAGTACTTC
few	TRBV6-1	.	TRBJ1-1	CASSVTTANTEAFF	TGTGCCAGCAGCGTTACCACAGCGAACACTGAAGCTTTCTTT
few	TRBV29-1	TRBD1	TRBJ2-7	CSSEGTATYEQYF	TGCAGCTCCGAGGGGACAGCAACCTACGAGCAGTACTTC
.	TRBV5-5	TRBD2	TRBJ2-7	CASSPPGRVGEQYF	TGTGCCAGCAGCCCACCGGGGAGGGTAGGCGAGCAGTACTTC
few	TRBV7-8	TRBD1	TRBJ2-3	CASSTRTGDGDTQYF	TGTGCCAGCAGCACCAGAACAGGGGATGGAGATACGCAGTATTTT
.	TRBV5-6	.	TRBJ1-1	CASSPTLNTEAFF	TGTGCCAGCAGCCCGACTTTGAACACTGAAGCTTTCTTT
.	TRBV5-6	TRBD1	TRBJ2-3	CASSEQGQDPTDTQYF	TGTGCCAGCAGCGAGCAGGGACAGGATCCCACAGATACGCAGTATTTT
.	TRBV19	.	TRBJ1-1	CASSLIVEGTEAFF	TGTGCCAGTAGTCTAATTGTAGAGGGCACTGAAGCTTTCTTT
.	TRBV18	TRBD2	TRBJ2-7	CASSPTGGSSGEQYF	TGTGCCAGCTCACCAACTGGCGGGAGCTCCGGCGAGCAGTACTTC
few	TRBV19	TRBD1	TRBJ1-1	CASSIGNRGTEAFF	TGTGCCAGTAGTATCGGGAACAGGGGCACTGAAGCTTTCTTT
few	TRBV30	TRBD1	TRBJ2-7	CAWRNTGGADQQYF	TGTGCCTGGAGGAATACAGGGGGCGCGGACCAGCAGTACTTC
few	TRBV21-1	.	TRBJ2-7	CASTPRQAGVGEQYF	TGTGCCAGCACCCCCCGGCAGGCGGGAGTGGGGGAGCAGTACTTC
.	TRBV7-9	TRBD1	TRBJ2-7	CASSWGGTGGEQYF	TGTGCCAGCAGCTGGGGGGGGACAGGGGGCGAGCAGTACTTC
.	TRBV30	TRBD1	TRBJ1-3	CAWSLSGGSGNTIYF	TGTGCCTGGAGCCTCTCAGGGGGCTCTGGAAACACCATATATTTT
.	TRBV9	TRBD1	TRBJ1-4	CASSAGGATNEKLFF	TGTGCCAGCAGCGCAGGGGGCGCAACTAATGAAAAACTGTTTTTT
.	TRBV5-5	.	TRBJ2-4	CASSLTQNIQYF	TGTGCCAGCAGCTTGACTCAAAACATTCAGTACTTC
.	TRBV5-1	.	TRBJ2-3	CASSLDGGSGTDTQYF	TGCGCCAGCAGCTTGGATGGGGGCTCGGGCACAGATACGCAGTATTTT
.	TRBV11-2	.	TRBJ1-4	CASSRDSHEKLFF	TGTGCCAGCAGCAGAGACAGTCATGAAAAACTGTTTTTT
few	TRBV5-6	.	TRBJ2-1	CASSLRLHYNEQFF	TGTGCCAGCAGCCTCCGGTTGCACTACAATGAGCAGTTCTTC
.	TRBV5-1	.	TRBJ2-2	CASSLDQGITGELFF	TGCGCCAGCAGCTTGGATCAGGGGATAACCGGGGAGCTGTTTTTT
many	TRBV18	TRBD1	TRBJ1-1	CASSTGQGGRNTEAFF	TGTGCCAGCTCAACAGGACAGGGGGGTAGGAACACTGAAGCTTTCTTT